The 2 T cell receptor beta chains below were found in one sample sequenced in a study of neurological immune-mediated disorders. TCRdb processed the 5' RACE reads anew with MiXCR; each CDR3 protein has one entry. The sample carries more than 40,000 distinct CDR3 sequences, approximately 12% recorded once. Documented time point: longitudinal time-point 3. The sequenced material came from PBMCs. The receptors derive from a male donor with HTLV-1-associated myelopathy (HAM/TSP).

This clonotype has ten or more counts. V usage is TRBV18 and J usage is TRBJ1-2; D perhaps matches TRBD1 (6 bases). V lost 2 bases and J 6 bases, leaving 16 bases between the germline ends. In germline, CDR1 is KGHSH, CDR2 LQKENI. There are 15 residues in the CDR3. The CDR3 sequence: CASSPVTTGKDGYTF. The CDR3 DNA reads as TGTGCCAGCTCACCAGTAACAACAGGGAAGGATGGCTACACCTTC.

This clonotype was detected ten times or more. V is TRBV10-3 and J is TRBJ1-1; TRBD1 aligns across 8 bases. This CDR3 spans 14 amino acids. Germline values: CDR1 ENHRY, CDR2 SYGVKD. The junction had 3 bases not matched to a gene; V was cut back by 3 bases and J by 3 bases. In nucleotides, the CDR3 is TGTGCCATCAGTGACACAGGGGGGGACACTGAAGCTTTCTTT. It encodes CAISDTGGDTEAFF.